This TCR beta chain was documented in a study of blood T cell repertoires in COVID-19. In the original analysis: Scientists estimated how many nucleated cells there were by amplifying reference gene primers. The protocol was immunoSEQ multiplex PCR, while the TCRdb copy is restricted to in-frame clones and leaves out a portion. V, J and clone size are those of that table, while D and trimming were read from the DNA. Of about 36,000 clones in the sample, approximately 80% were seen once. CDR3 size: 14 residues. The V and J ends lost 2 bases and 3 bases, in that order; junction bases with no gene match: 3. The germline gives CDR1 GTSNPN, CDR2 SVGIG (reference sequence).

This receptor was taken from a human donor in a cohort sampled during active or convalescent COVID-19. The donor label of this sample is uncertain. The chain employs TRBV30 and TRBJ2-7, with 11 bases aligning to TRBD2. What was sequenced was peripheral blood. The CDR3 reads CAWSTGLAGYEQYF. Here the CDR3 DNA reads TGTGCCTGGAGTACCGGACTAGCGGGCTACGAGCAGTACTTC.